Below are 27 T cell receptor beta chains sequenced from a single sample in a study of Tregs in tolerant kidney transplant recipients. Sequencing used immunoSEQ multiplex PCR; TCRdb keeps in-frame clones, though not all of them. The top ten clones hold approximately 0.35% of a sample with 75,000 to 85,000 clones, less than 95% of them seen once. Sequenced material: Tregs from blood, taken before the transplant. These receptors all stem from a human donor who received a combined kidney and bone marrow transplant.

The genes are TRBV6-5 and TRBJ2-4; D is ambiguous. The CDR3 covers 11 residues. Germline assignment: CDR1 MNHEY and CDR2 SVGAGI. Trimming stripped 7 bases from V and 7 bases from J, with 8 bases between. Here the CDR3 reads CASTLNNIQYF. The CDR3 DNA sequence: TGTGCCAGCACCCTCAACAACATTCAGTACTTC.

The V call is TRBV29-1, the J call TRBJ2-2; 7 nucleotides align to TRBD1. This CDR3 is 16 amino acids long. Germline V gives CDR1 SQVTM, CDR2 ANQGSEA. V lost 4 bases to trimming and J lost 4 bases; unmatched junction nucleotides: 12. The CDR3: CSVGAGGTVGTGELFF. Written as DNA, the CDR3 is TGCAGCGTTGGGGCAGGGGGAACAGTTGGCACCGGGGAGCTGTTTTTT.

The chain has TRBV28 and TRBJ2-2; 10 bases align to TRBD2. J lost 2 bases, V lost 10 bases, and 7 bases had no gene match. Germline V gives CDR1 MDHEN, CDR2 SYDVKM. The CDR3 has 15 amino acids. In DNA form, the CDR3 reads TGTGCCACCTCGGGACTAGCGATAAACACCGGGGAGCTGTTTTTT. Translating gives CATSGLAINTGELFF.

This chain joins TRBV4-2 and TRBJ2-7, with a possible D match to TRBD1 (5 bases). The germline V gene encodes CDR1 LGHNA and CDR2 YNFKEQ. V lost 1 base and J 4 bases, leaving 11 bases between the germline ends. This CDR3 has 14 amino acids. The CDR3 DNA follows: TGTGCCAGCAGCCAAGCCCATCAGGGATACGAGCAGTACTTC. It encodes CASSQAHQGYEQYF.

This chain joins TRBV19 and TRBJ2-5, with TRBD2 matching 8 bases. Germline assignment: CDR1 LNHDA and CDR2 SQIVND (reference sequence). The V gene end was trimmed by 5 bases and the J gene end by 5 bases; junction bases not matched to a gene: 7. The CDR3 extends over 14 amino acids. The CDR3 DNA follows: TGTGCCAGTAGTCGAGCGGGAGTGAGGGAGACCCAGTACTTC. Protein sequence: CASSRAGVRETQYF.

Turning to this clone: The germline gene is not matched at one end of the junction; a read error may be the cause. J is TRBJ2-1 and V is TRBV20-1; perhaps TRBD2 as D (6 bases). This CDR3 region has 11 residues. The germline CDR1 and CDR2 sequences are DFQATT and SNEGSKA (reference sequence). DNA of the CDR3: TGCAGTGCTAGACCGAGCGGGTCCACGCTCTTC. Amino acids: CSARPSGSTLF.

The CDR3 spells CASSLGRETQYF. CDR3 bases: TGTGCCAGCAGCTTAGGCCGAGAGACCCAGTACTTC. V and J are TRBV7-8 and TRBJ2-5; the D is unclear. Germline values: CDR1 SGHVS, CDR2 FQNEAQ. The CDR3 runs to 12 residues. The V end lost 1 base, the J end lost 4 bases, and 4 bases lay between the germline ends. Complete variable domain (other parts from reference TRBV7-8 and TRBJ2-5): GAGVSQSPRYKVAKRGQDVALRCDPISGHVSLFWYQQALGQGPEFLTYFQNEAQLDKSGLPSDRFFAERPEGSVSTLKIQRTQQEDSAVYLCASSLGRETQYFGPGTRLLVL.

J is TRBJ2-7 and V is TRBV7-6, with a tentative D call TRBD2 (5 bases). CDR1 is SGHVS, CDR2 FNYEAQ, per germline. The ends were cut back, 4 bases at V and 0 bases at J, with 13 bases in the middle. The CDR3 totals 15 residues. The CDR3 protein is CASSWGAESSYEQYF. DNA for the CDR3: TGTGCCAGCAGCTGGGGAGCGGAGAGCTCCTACGAGCAGTACTTC.

V usage is TRBV2 and J usage is TRBJ1-1; TRBD1 matches at 7 bases. V was clipped by 1 base and J by 1 base; unmatched bases: 6. Germline lookup yields CDR1 SNHLY and CDR2 FYNNEI. The CDR3 covers 16 residues. This CDR3 reads CASSEVNRGENTEAFF. DNA for the CDR3: TGTGCCAGCAGTGAAGTCAACAGGGGAGAGAACACTGAAGCTTTCTTT.

The rearrangement links TRBV6-6 to TRBJ2-1; D is perhaps TRBD2 (6 bases). The germline gives CDR1 MNHNY, CDR2 SVGAGI (reference sequence). The CDR3 totals 15 residues. V lost 6 bases, J lost 2 bases, and 14 bases lay in between. The CDR3 loop reads CASSPTGGAYNEQFF. The CDR3 coding sequence is TGTGCCAGCAGCCCTACTGGCGGGGCCTACAATGAGCAGTTCTTC.

The J gene is TRBJ2-5, the V gene TRBV7-2; D is possibly TRBD1 (5 bases). This CDR3 contains 15 residues. The germline V and J ends were trimmed by 5 bases and 4 bases, with 17 bases remaining between them. Germline CDR1 SGHTA, CDR2 FQGNSA. The CDR3 DNA is TGTGCCAGCAGCCTCGGACAAGTTGGGTTAGAGACCCAGTACTTC. Its translation: CASSLGQVGLETQYF.

This sequence joins TRBV10-3 and TRBJ2-3; D may be TRBD2 (6 bases). From germline, CDR1 is ENHRY and CDR2 SYGVKD. Trimming took 10 bases from V and 4 from J, leaving 21 bases between them. The CDR3 has 15 amino acids. The CDR3 region is CATLALPGESDTQYF. The CDR3, as DNA: TGTGCCACCTTAGCCCTGCCGGGAGAGTCAGATACGCAGTATTTT.

The gene calls are TRBV6-1 and TRBJ2-5; D possibly corresponds to TRBD1 (7 bases). The end of the DNA aligns better with TRBJ2-7, so the J call may be wrong. CDR1 is MNHNS, CDR2 SASEGT, per germline. This CDR3 spans 15 amino acids. The CDR3 coding sequence is TGTGCCAGCATCAGGGAACAGGGGACTCCCTACGAGCAGTACTTC. Amino acid sequence: CASIREQGTPYEQYF.

The rearrangement links TRBV19 to TRBJ2-3, with 9 bases matching TRBD2. The CDR3 length is 14 residues. With V trimmed by 10 bases and J by 3 bases, 8 bases remained unmatched. Germline V gene lookup returns CDR1 LNHDA and CDR2 SQIVND (reference sequence). CDR3 bases: TGTGCCACAAGACTAGCGGTGACGACAGATACGCAGTATTTT. Protein: CATRLAVTTDTQYF.

V and J are TRBV11-2 and TRBJ1-1, with D possibly matching TRBD1 (5 bases). Trimming removed 3 bases from V and 5 bases from J, with 10 bases in between. Germline V gene lookup returns CDR1 SGHAT and CDR2 FQNNGV. This CDR3 contains 13 residues. DNA of the CDR3: TGTGCCAGCAGCTTCAAAGAGGGGACTGAAGCTTTCTTT. Its translation: CASSFKEGTEAFF.

The V gene is TRBV7-2, the J gene TRBJ1-2; D is unclear. The V gene lost 2 bases and the J gene lost 4 bases, with 8 bases spanning the gap. Germline loops: CDR1 SGHTA, CDR2 FQGNSA. This CDR3 has 13 residues. CDR3 bases: TGTGCCAGCAGCTTATGGGAGAGCTATGGCTACACCTTC. This codes for CASSLWESYGYTF.

The chain links TRBV5-1 to TRBJ2-5, with D perhaps assigned TRBD1 or TRBD2 (5 bases each). The CDR3 sequence is 16 residues long. Germline lookup yields CDR1 SGHRS and CDR2 YFSETQ. V lost 1 base, J lost 2 bases, and 15 bases lay in between. The CDR3, as DNA: TGCGCCAGCAGCTTGAGAAGTTGGGGGAATCAAGAGACCCAGTACTTC. Translating gives CASSLRSWGNQETQYF.

This clone has only one observation. The genes are TRBV1 and TRBJ2-7; the table's D call, TRBD1, has no DNA check behind it. TRBV1 is a recognized pseudogene. CDR3 length: 17 residues. Here the CDR3 DNA reads TGCACCAGCAGCCAACTATACTGGACAGGGCCCCGGAACGAGCAGTACTTC. The encoded protein is CTSSQLYWTGPRNEQYF.

The chain couples TRBV29-1 to TRBJ1-4; TRBD1 aligns across 7 bases. The length of the CDR3 is 13 residues. Unmatched junction bases numbered 5, after V lost 6 bases and J lost 4 bases. Looked up from germline, CDR1 is SQVTM and CDR2 is ANQGSEA. This CDR3 reads CSVAGQNNEKLFF. Written as DNA, the CDR3 is TGCAGCGTCGCGGGACAGAATAATGAAAAACTGTTTTTT. The full variable domain, completed using reference TRBV29-1 and TRBJ1-4, is SAVISQKPSRDICQRGTSLTIQCQVDSQVTMMFWYRQQPGQSLTLIATANQGSEATYESGFVIDKFPISRPNLTFSTLTVSNMSPEDSSIYLCSVAGQNNEKLFFGSGTQLSVL.

The chain recombines TRBV15 with TRBJ1-4; D ambiguous. Trimming removed 5 bases from V and 2 bases from J, with 12 bases in between. CDR1 and CDR2 from the germline V gene are LNHNV and YYDKDF (reference sequence). The CDR3 is 15 residues long. Written as DNA, the CDR3 is TGTGCCACCAGCGGGGAGGCGCTCACTAATGAAAAACTGTTTTTT. Translation: CATSGEALTNEKLFF.

The V call is TRBV7-8, the J call TRBJ1-6; the match to TRBD1 covers 12 bases. Per germline, CDR1 SGHVS and CDR2 FQNEAQ. V gave up 5 bases and J gave up 10 bases; unmatched junction bases: 12. The CDR3 runs to 17 residues. CDR3: CASSLITPGTGGSPLHF. The CDR3 DNA sequence: TGTGCCAGCAGCCTTATTACCCCCGGGACAGGGGGCTCACCCCTCCACTTT.

The V gene is TRBV19, the J gene TRBJ1-1; D is uncertain. V lost 3 bases and J 1 base, leaving 6 bases between the germline ends. Germline assignment: CDR1 LNHDA and CDR2 SQIVND (reference sequence). This CDR3 spans 13 amino acids. The CDR3 sequence is CASSMQSNTEAFF. CDR3 sequence (DNA): TGTGCCAGTAGTATGCAGTCGAACACTGAAGCTTTCTTT.

The rearrangement links TRBV28 to TRBJ1-5; perhaps TRBD1 as D (5 bases). The V end was cut by 2 bases, the J end by 6 bases, with 17 bases between. The CDR3 is made up of 16 amino acids. The germline V gene has CDR1 MDHEN and CDR2 SYDVKM. CDR3 bases: TGTGCCAGCAGTTTAGGGGCGGTCAGGGCAGTTCAGCCCCAGCATTTT. It specifies CASSLGAVRAVQPQHF.

The chain uses TRBV28 and TRBJ1-2; TRBD1 is a possible D gene (5 bases). The V gene's germline CDR1 is MDHEN and CDR2 SYDVKM. With 3 bases removed from V and 4 bases from J, the gap between germline ends came to 12 bases. This CDR3 spans 14 amino acids. CDR3 amino acids: CASSLGDKPYGYTF. In DNA form, the CDR3 reads TGTGCCAGCAGTTTGGGGGATAAGCCCTATGGCTACACCTTC.

The CDR3 coding sequence is TGTGCCAGCAGCTCCCCCGCAGGGGCCTATGGCTACACCTTC. Translated, it gives CASSSPAGAYGYTF. The chain is built from TRBV11-2 and TRBJ1-2; D might be TRBD1 (6 bases). This CDR3 region has 14 residues. V lost 4 bases, J lost 4 bases, and 13 bases lay in between. The germline V gene has CDR1 SGHAT and CDR2 FQNNGV. The full variable domain, completed using reference TRBV11-2 and TRBJ1-2, is EAGVAQSPRYKIIEKRQSVAFWCNPISGHATLYWYQQILGQGPKLLIQFQNNGVVDDSQLPKDRFSAERLKGVDSTLKIQPAKLEDSAVYLCASSSPAGAYGYTFGSGTRLTVV.

V usage is TRBV18 and J usage is TRBJ1-5, with 10 bases lining up with TRBD1. This CDR3 region has 14 residues. CDR1 is KGHSH, CDR2 LQKENI, per germline. J gave up 6 bases and V 3 bases, and 2 bases lay outside the gene matches. CDR3 nucleotides: TGTGCCAGCTCACCTGGACAGGGGGTTCAGCCCCAGCATTTT. It yields the protein CASSPGQGVQPQHF.

The CDR3: CASSTFPGQGYSGANVLTF. Written as DNA, the CDR3 is TGTGCCAGTAGTACCTTCCCGGGACAGGGTTACTCTGGGGCCAACGTCCTGACTTTC. The chain is built from TRBV19 and TRBJ2-6; TRBD1 matches at 9 bases. V lost 4 bases and J lost 0; bases outside the gene matches: 10. Germline V gene sequence: CDR1 LNHDA, CDR2 SQIVND (reference sequence). CDR3 length equals 19 residues.